This passage covers 7 T cell receptor beta chains from one sample sequenced in a study of blood T cell repertoires in COVID-19. Data came from immunoSEQ multiplex PCR; TCRdb stores just in-frame clones and leaves some out. The data show 75,000 to 80,000 clones, approximately 81% seen once. Sequences were obtained from peripheral blood. The receptor set was obtained from a man aged 55 to 70 with COVID-19, enrolled during active disease.

The rearrangement joins TRBV10-3 to TRBJ1-2; a weak D match, TRBD1 (5 bases). Trimming pared 8 bases from V and 6 bases from J, leaving 16 bases between. CDR3 length: 13 residues. Germline V gives CDR1 ENHRY, CDR2 SYGVKD. CDR3 nucleotides: TGTGCCATCTCGAGACAGCAAATAGATGGCTACACCTTC. It codes for CAISRQQIDGYTF.

V usage is TRBV2 and J usage is TRBJ1-6; a weak D match, TRBD1 (6 bases). The ends were cut back, 2 bases at V and 10 bases at J, with 15 bases in the middle. Germline CDR1 SNHLY, CDR2 FYNNEI. CDR3 length equals 15 residues. As DNA, the CDR3 is TGTGCCAGCAGTGAATCTGTACAGGGAGAGTCACCCCTCCACTTT. Translation gives CASSESVQGESPLHF.

This clone was observed a single time. The rearrangement joins TRBV20-1 to TRBJ2-2; D call uncertain. Germline V gene lookup returns CDR1 DFQATT and CDR2 SNEGSKA (reference sequence). The CDR3 runs 17 residues. V lost 3 bases and J lost 0, with 17 bases in between. In DNA, the CDR3 is TGCAGTGCTAGTCTCCGTCGAGGCAGCGCGAACACCGGGGAGCTGTTTTTT. It translates to CSASLRRGSANTGELFF.

V usage is TRBV6-5 and J usage is TRBJ2-2; D is possibly TRBD1 (6 bases). V was trimmed by 6 bases and J by 7 bases, leaving 15 bases between them. The CDR3 spans 14 residues. CDR1 and CDR2 from the germline V gene are MNHEY and SVGAGI. The CDR3 region has the DNA TGTGCCAGCAGCAACAGGGTTTGGGGCGGGGAGCTGTTTTTT. Amino acids: CASSNRVWGGELFF.

This clone occurred a few times. The gene calls are TRBV6-5 and TRBJ2-1; 10 bases map to TRBD2. CDR1 is MNHEY, CDR2 SVGAGI, per germline. The CDR3 runs 14 residues. With V trimmed by 10 bases and J by 8 bases, 11 bases remained unmatched. This CDR3 reads CATSKLAGTDEQFF. Written as DNA, the CDR3 is TGTGCCACCTCGAAACTAGCGGGAACCGATGAGCAGTTCTTC.

This sequence joins TRBV6-1 and TRBJ1-2, with D tentatively TRBD1 (5 bases). The germline V gene has CDR1 MNHNS and CDR2 SASEGT. The V end lost 3 bases, the J end lost 5 bases, and 13 bases lay between the germline ends. The CDR3 consists of 14 residues. The DNA for the CDR3 is TGTGCCAGCAGTGATAGGGGTTCCTGGTATGGCTACACCTTC. It is translated as CASSDRGSWYGYTF.

The genes are TRBV12-3 or TRBV12-4 and TRBJ2-3; D gene ambiguous. This CDR3 spans 11 amino acids. V lost 6 bases to trimming and J lost 4 bases, with 5 bases between them. Here the CDR3 DNA reads TGTGCCAGCAGCAAGCCAGATACGCAGTATTTT. Its translation: CASSKPDTQYF.